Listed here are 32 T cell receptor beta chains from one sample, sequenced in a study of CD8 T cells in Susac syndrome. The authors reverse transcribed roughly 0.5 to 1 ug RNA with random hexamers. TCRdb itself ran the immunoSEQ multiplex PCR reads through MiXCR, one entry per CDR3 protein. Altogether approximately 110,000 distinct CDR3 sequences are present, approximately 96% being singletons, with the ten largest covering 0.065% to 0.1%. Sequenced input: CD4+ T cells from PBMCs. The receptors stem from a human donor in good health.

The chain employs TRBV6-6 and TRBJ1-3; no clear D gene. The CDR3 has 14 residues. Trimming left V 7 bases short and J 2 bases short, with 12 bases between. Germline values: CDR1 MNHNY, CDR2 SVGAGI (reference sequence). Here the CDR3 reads CASIAGFAGNTIYF. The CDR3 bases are TGTGCCAGCATTGCCGGGTTCGCTGGAAACACCATATATTTT.

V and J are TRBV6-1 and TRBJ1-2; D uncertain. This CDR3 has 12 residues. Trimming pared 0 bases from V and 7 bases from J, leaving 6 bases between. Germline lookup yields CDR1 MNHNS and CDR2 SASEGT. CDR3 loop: CASSEAPGGYTF. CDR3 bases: TGTGCCAGCAGTGAAGCCCCGGGTGGCTACACCTTC.

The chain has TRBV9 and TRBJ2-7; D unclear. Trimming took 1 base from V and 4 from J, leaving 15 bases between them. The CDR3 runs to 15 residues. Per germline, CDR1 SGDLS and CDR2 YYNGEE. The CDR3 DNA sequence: TGTGCCAGCAGCGTAAGCGTTAAACCTGAGTACGAGCAGTACTTC. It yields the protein CASSVSVKPEYEQYF.

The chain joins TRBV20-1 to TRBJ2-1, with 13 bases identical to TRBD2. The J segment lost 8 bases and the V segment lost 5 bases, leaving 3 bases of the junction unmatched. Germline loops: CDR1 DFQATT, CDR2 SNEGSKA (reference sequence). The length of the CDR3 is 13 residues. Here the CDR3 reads CSARLAGGDEQFF. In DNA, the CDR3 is TGCAGTGCTCGACTAGCGGGAGGAGATGAGCAGTTCTTC.

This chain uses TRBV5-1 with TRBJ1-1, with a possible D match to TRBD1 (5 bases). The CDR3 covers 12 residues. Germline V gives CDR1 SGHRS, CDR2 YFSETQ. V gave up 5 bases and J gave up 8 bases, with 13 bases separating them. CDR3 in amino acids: CASRGDGKEAFF. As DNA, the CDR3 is TGCGCCAGCAGGGGGGACGGAAAAGAAGCTTTCTTT.

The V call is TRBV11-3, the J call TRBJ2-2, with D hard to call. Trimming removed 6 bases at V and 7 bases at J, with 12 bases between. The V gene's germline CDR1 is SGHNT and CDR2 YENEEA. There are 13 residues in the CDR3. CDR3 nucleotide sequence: TGTGCCAGCAGTTCGCGCAAGGGCGGGGAGCTGTTTTTT. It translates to CASSSRKGGELFF.

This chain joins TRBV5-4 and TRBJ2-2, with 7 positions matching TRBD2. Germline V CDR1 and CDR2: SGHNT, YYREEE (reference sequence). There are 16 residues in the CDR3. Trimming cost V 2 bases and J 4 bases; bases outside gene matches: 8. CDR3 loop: CASSLMSGVATGELFF. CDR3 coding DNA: TGTGCCAGCAGCTTAATGAGCGGGGTGGCCACCGGGGAGCTGTTTTTT.

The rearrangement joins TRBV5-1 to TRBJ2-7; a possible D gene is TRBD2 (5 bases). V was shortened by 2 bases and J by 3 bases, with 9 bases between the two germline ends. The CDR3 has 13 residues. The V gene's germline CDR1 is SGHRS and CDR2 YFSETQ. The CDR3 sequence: CASSLSGDYEQYF. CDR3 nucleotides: TGCGCCAGCAGCTTAAGCGGCGACTACGAGCAGTACTTC. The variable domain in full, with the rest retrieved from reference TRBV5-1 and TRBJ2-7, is KAGVTQTPRYLIKTRGQQVTLSCSPISGHRSVSWYQQTPGQGLQFLFEYFSETQRNKGNFPGRFSGRQFSNSRSEMNVSTLELGDSALYLCASSLSGDYEQYFGPGTRLTVT.

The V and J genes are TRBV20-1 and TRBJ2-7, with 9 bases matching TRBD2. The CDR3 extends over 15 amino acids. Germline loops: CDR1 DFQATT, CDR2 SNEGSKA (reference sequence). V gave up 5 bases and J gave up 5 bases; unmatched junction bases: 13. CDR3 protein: CSASSGGRADNEQYF. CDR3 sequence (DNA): TGCAGTGCTTCCTCCGGCGGGAGGGCCGACAACGAGCAGTACTTC.

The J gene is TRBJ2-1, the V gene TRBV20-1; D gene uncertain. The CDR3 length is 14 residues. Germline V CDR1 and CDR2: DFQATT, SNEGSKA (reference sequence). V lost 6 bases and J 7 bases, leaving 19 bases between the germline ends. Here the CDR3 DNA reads TGCAGTGCACCGCGCGAGCGATTCGCTAATGAGCAGTTCTTC. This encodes CSAPRERFANEQFF.

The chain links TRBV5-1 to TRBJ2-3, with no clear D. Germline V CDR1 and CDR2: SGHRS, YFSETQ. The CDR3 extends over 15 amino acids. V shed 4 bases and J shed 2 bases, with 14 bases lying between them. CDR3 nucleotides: TGCGCCAGCAGCCCGGAAGTTACCCCCACAGATACGCAGTATTTT. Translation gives CASSPEVTPTDTQYF.

CDR3 amino acids: CASSRDRVKGQPQHF. The DNA for the CDR3 is TGTGCCAGTAGTAGGGACAGGGTGAAGGGACAGCCCCAGCATTTT. The chain uses TRBV19 and TRBJ1-5; TRBD1 matches at 9 bases. Germline CDR1 and CDR2: LNHDA and SQIVND (reference sequence). J was trimmed by 7 bases and V by 4 bases; bases with no gene match: 8. The CDR3 loop spans 15 amino acids.

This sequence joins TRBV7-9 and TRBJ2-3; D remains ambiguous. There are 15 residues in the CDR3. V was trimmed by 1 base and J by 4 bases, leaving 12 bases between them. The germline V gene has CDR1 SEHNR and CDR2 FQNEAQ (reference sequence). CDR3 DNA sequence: TGTGCCAGCAGCTTAGACGGCAGGCCCCCAGATACGCAGTATTTT. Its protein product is CASSLDGRPPDTQYF.

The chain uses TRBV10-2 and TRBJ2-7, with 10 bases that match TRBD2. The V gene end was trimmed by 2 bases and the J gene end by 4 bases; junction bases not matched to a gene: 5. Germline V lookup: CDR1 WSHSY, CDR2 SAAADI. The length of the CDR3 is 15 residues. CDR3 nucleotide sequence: TGCGCCAGCAGTGAGCGCCTAGCGGGAGAATACGAGCAGTACTTC. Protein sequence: CASSERLAGEYEQYF.

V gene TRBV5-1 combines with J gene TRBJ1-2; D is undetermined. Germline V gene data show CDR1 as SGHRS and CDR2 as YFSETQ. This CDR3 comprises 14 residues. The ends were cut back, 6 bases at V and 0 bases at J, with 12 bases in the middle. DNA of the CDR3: TGCGCCAGCACTACAGATGCAGCTAACTATGGCTACACCTTC. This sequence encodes CASTTDAANYGYTF. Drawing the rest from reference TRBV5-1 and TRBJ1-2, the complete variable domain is KAGVTQTPRYLIKTRGQQVTLSCSPISGHRSVSWYQQTPGQGLQFLFEYFSETQRNKGNFPGRFSGRQFSNSRSEMNVSTLELGDSALYLCASTTDAANYGYTFGSGTRLTVV.

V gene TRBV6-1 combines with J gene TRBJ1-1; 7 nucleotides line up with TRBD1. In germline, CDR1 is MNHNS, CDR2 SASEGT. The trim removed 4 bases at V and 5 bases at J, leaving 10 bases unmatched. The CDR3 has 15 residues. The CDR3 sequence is CASSARGEGATEAFF. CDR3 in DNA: TGTGCCAGCAGTGCCAGGGGAGAGGGGGCTACTGAAGCTTTCTTT.

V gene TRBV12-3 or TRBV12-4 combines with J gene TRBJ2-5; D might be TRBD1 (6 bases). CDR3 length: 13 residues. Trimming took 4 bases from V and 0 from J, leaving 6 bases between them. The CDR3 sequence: CASSSGDQETQYF. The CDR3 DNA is TGTGCCAGCAGTTCAGGGGACCAAGAGACCCAGTACTTC.

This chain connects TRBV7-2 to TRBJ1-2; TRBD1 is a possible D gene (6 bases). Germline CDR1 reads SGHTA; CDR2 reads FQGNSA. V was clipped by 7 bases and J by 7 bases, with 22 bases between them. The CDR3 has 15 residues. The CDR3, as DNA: TGTGCCAGCACCCCCGAACTCGGACAGCTCGGTGGCTACACCTTC. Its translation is CASTPELGQLGGYTF.

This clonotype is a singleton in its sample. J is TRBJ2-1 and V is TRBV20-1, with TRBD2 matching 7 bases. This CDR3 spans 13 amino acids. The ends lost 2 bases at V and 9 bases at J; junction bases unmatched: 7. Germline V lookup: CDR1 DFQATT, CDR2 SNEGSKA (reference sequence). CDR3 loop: CSARRGGSGEQFF. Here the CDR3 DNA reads TGCAGTGCTAGACGAGGCGGGAGTGGTGAGCAGTTCTTC.

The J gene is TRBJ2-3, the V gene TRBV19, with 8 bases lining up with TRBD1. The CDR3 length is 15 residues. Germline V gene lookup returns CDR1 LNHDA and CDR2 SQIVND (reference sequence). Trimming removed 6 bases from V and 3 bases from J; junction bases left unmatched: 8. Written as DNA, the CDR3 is TGTGCCAGTAGCACAGGGGGAAGTTGGACAGATACGCAGTATTTT. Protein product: CASSTGGSWTDTQYF. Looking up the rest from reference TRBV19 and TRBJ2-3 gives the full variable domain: DGGITQSPKYLFRKEGQNVTLSCEQNLNHDAMYWYRQDPGQGLRLIYYSQIVNDFQKGDIAEGYSVSREKKESFPLTVTSAQKNPTAFYLCASSTGGSWTDTQYFGPGTRLTVL.

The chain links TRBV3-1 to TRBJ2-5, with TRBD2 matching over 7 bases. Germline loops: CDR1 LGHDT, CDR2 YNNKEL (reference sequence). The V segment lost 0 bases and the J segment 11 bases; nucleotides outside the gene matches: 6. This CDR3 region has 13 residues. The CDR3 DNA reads TGTGCCAGCAGCCAAGAAAGGACTAGTCGACAGTACTTC. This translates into CASSQERTSRQYF.

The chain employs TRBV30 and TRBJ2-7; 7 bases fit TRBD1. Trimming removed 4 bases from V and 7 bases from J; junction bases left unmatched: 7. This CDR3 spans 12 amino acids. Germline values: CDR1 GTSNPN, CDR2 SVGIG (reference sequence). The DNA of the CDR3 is TGTGCCTGGAACAGGGGAGTTGGTGAGCAGTACTTC. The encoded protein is CAWNRGVGEQYF.

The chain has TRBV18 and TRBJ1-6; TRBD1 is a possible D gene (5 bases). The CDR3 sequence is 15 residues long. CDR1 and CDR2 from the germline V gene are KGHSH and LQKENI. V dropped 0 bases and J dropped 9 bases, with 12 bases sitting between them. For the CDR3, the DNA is TGTGCCAGCTCACCACCTGGGGGGGGTGCTTCACCCCTCCACTTT. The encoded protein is CASSPPGGGASPLHF.

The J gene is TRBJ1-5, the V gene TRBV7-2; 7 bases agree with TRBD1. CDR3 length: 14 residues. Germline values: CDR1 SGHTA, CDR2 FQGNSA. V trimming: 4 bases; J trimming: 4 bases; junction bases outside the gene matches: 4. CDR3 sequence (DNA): TGTGCCAGCAGCTCCAGGGGGGCGAATCAGCCCCAGCATTTT. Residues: CASSSRGANQPQHF.

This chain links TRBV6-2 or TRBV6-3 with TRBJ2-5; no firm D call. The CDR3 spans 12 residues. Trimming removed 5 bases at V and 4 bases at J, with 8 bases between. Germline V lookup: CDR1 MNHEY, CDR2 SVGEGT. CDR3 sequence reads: CASSHPLETQYF. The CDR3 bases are TGTGCCAGCAGTCACCCCTTAGAGACCCAGTACTTC.

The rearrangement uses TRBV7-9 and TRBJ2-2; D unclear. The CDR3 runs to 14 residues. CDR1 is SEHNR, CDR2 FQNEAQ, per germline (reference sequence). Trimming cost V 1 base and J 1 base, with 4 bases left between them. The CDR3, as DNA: TGTGCCAGCAGCTTAGAAGGGAACACCGGGGAGCTGTTTTTT. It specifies CASSLEGNTGELFF. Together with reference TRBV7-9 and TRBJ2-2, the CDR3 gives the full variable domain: DTGVSQNPRHKITKRGQNVTFRCDPISEHNRLYWYRQTLGQGPEFLTYFQNEAQLEKSRLLSDRFSAERPKGSFSTLEIQRTEQGDSAMYLCASSLEGNTGELFFGEGSRLTVL.

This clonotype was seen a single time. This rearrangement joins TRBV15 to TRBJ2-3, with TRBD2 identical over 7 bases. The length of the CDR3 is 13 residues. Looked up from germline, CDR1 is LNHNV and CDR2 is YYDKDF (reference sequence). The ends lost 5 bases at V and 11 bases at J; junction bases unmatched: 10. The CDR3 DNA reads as TGTGCCACCAGCGGGACGATAGCGGGTTGGCAGTATTTT. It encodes CATSGTIAGWQYF. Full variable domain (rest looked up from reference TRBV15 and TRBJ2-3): DAMVIQNPRYQVTQFGKPVTLSCSQTLNHNVMYWYQQKSSQAPKLLFHYYDKDFNNEADTPDNFQSRRPNTSFCFLDIRSPGLGDTAMYLCATSGTIAGWQYFGPGTRLTVL.

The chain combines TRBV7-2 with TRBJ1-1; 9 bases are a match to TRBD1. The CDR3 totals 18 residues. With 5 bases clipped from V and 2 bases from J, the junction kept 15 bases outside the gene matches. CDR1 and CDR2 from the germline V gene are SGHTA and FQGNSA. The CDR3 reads CASSSGQGQGLKNTEAFF. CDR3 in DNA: TGTGCCAGCAGCAGCGGACAGGGGCAAGGGCTTAAAAACACTGAAGCTTTCTTT.

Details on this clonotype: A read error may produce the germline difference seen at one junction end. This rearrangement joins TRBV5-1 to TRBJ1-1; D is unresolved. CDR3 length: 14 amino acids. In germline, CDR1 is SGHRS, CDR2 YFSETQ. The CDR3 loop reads CDSGPLAAGTEAFF. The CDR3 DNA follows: TGCGACAGCGGCCCCCTGGCGGCTGGGACTGAAGCTTTCTTT.

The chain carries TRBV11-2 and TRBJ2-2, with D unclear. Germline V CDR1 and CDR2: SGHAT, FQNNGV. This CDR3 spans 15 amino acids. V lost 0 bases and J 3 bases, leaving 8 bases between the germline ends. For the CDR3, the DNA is TGTGCCAGCAGCTTAGATCCCTCCTACACCGGGGAGCTGTTTTTT. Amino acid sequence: CASSLDPSYTGELFF.

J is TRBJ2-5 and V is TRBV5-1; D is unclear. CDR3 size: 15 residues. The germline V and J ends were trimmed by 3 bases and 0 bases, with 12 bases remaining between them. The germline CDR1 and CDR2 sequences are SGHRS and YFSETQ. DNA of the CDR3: TGCGCCAGCAGCTGGACGACAACGGACCAAGAGACCCAGTACTTC. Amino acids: CASSWTTTDQETQYF. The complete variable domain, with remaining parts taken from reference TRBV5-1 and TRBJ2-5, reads KAGVTQTPRYLIKTRGQQVTLSCSPISGHRSVSWYQQTPGQGLQFLFEYFSETQRNKGNFPGRFSGRQFSNSRSEMNVSTLELGDSALYLCASSWTTTDQETQYFGPGTRLLVL.

CDR3 residues: CSARALGRDEQYF. CDR3 DNA sequence: TGCAGTGCTAGAGCTTTGGGAAGAGACGAGCAGTACTTC. The chain carries TRBV20-1 and TRBJ2-7; D unresolved. V was shortened by 1 base and J by 5 bases, with 12 bases between the two germline ends. CDR3 length: 13 amino acids. CDR1 DFQATT and CDR2 SNEGSKA come from the germline V gene (reference sequence).